The rows below give T cell receptor beta chains drawn from one sample of a study of cytomegalovirus exposure and HLA in healthy donors. Using immunoSEQ multiplex PCR, the repertoire was profiled, and TCRdb retains in-frame clones only, with some absent. The data hold around 190,000 clones, with 80% observed a single time. The sample taken for sequencing was PBMCs. These receptors were collected from a man aged 40-49 years in good health and CMV-seronegative. The CDR3 runs from the conserved cysteine through the conserved F or W. The D gene is left open where the match is weak. The size entry is marked missing in some rows and otherwise reads once, few, many or a size class.

>TRBJ1-2|.|.|TRBV9|14
TGTGCCAGCAGCGTAGCAACAGAACCCCAGGGCTACACCTTC
CASSVATEPQGYTF
>TRBJ1-4|.|.|TRBV30|12
TGTGCCTGGAGTCCTTACCGGGAAAAACTGTTTTTT
CAWSPYREKLFF
>TRBJ2-7|TRBD2|once|TRBV5-4|14
TGTGCCAGCAGCTTCCAGCGGACTAGCTACGAGCAGTACTTC
CASSFQRTSYEQYF
>TRBJ2-7|.|.|TRBV9|14
TGTGCCAGCAGCGTAGAGCACAGCCCCTACGAGCAGTACTTC
CASSVEHSPYEQYF
>TRBJ2-7|TRBD2|.|TRBV5-1|15
TGCGCCAGCAGCTTGGTGACTAGCGGAAGAGACGAGCAGTACTTC
CASSLVTSGRDEQYF
>TRBJ2-5|TRBD2|.|TRBV11-3|16
TGTGCCAGCAGCCCCGGACTAGCGGGAGCCCGGGAGACCCAGTACTTC
CASSPGLAGARETQYF
>TRBJ1-3|.|.|TRBV28|15
TGTGCCAGCAGTCCGCAGACAGTTACTGGAAACACCATATATTTT
CASSPQTVTGNTIYF
>TRBJ1-6|TRBD1|.|TRBV18|15
TGTGCCAGCTCACCCTGGGACAGAAGCAATTCACCCCTCCACTTT
CASSPWDRSNSPLHF
>TRBJ1-3|TRBD1|.|TRBV13|16
TGTGCCAGCAGCTTAGGCGACAGGGCACCCGGAAACACCATATATTTT
CASSLGDRAPGNTIYF
>TRBJ2-5|TRBD1|.|TRBV2|13
TGTGCCAGCAGTGCAAGGGGGCTAGAGACCCAGTACTTC
CASSARGLETQYF
>TRBJ1-6|TRBD1|few|TRBV6-5|16
TGTGCCAGCAGTTACTCGAATGGACAGGGTAATTCACCCCTCCACTTT
CASSYSNGQGNSPLHF
>TRBJ2-7|TRBD1|.|TRBV4-1|15
TGCGCCAGCAGCCAAGATATGGGACAGGTGGACAAGCAGTACTTC
CASSQDMGQVDKQYF
>TRBJ2-7|.|.|TRBV5-4|13
TGTGCCAGCAGCTCCGGGAATGCCTACGAGCAGTACTTC
CASSSGNAYEQYF
>TRBJ1-4|.|.|TRBV5-1|15
TGCGCCAGCAGCCGGGACATTGCAACTAATGAAAAACTGTTTTTT
CASSRDIATNEKLFF
>TRBJ2-7|.|.|TRBV7-2|13
TGTGCCAGCAGCTTACAGGCGGGGTACGAGCAGTACTTC
CASSLQAGYEQYF
>TRBJ2-7|.|.|TRBV11-2|13
TGTGCCAGCAGCTTGGGCAGGGTACGCGAGCAGTACTTC
CASSLGRVREQYF
>TRBJ1-1|.|few|TRBV10-3|13
TGTGCCATCAGACAGGCTTTGAACACTGAAGCTTTCTTT
CAIRQALNTEAFF
>TRBJ2-3|TRBD2|.|TRBV4-1|14
TGCGCCAGCAGACCCGGACTAGCCGGGGATACGCAGTATTTT
CASRPGLAGDTQYF
>TRBJ1-2|.|.|TRBV6-6|13
TGTGCCAGCAAAAGACAGGAGTTCGATGGCTACACCTTC
CASKRQEFDGYTF
>TRBJ1-5|.|.|TRBV2|14
TGTGCCAGCAGTCAAAGCCCCGGGATACAGCCCCAGCATTTT
CASSQSPGIQPQHF
>TRBJ2-7|.|.|TRBV11-3|16
TGTGCCAGCAGCTTAGGTGGGACACCGGGCCCCTACGAGCAGTACTTC
CASSLGGTPGPYEQYF
>TRBJ2-3|TRBD2|.|TRBV5-6|12
TGTGCCAGCAGACGGGAGGGGGATACGCAGTATTTT
CASRREGDTQYF
>TRBJ2-5|.|.|TRBV6-5|15
TGTGCCAGCAGTTACTCGATGGGGCCTCAAGAGACCCAGTACTTC
CASSYSMGPQETQYF
>TRBJ2-7|TRBD1|.|TRBV10-3|15
TGTGCCACCGTTTCCGGGACAGAGATTTCCTACGAGCAGTACTTC
CATVSGTEISYEQYF
>TRBJ1-4|.|few|TRBV6-4|16
TGTGCCAGCAATTCCCGGGGGGGGGCAAATAATGAAAAACTGTTTTTT
CASNSRGGANNEKLFF
>TRBJ1-1|TRBD1|.|TRBV7-2|13
TGTGCCAGCAGCCTTCAAAGACAGGGAGGAGCTTTCTTT
CASSLQRQGGAFF
>TRBJ2-2|TRBD2|.|TRBV6-1|15
TGTGCCAGCAGTGTTGCGGGGGAGGACACCGGGGAGCTGTTTTTT
CASSVAGEDTGELFF
>TRBJ1-2|TRBD1|.|TRBV7-9|13
TGTGCCAGCAGCTTCGGCAGGGGGTTTGGCTACACCTTC
CASSFGRGFGYTF
>TRBJ1-2|.|.|TRBV7-9|14
TGTGCCAGCAGCCGGCAGGGTTTTGACTATGGCTACACCTTC
CASSRQGFDYGYTF
>TRBJ2-7|.|.|TRBV15|14
TGTGCCACCAGCAGAGGAGGGCAGGGGAACGAGCAGTACTTC
CATSRGGQGNEQYF
>TRBJ2-1|.|.|TRBV12-2|17
TGTGCAAGTCGCTTCGGGCAATCCGGGACAGGGGGGAATGAGCAGTTCTTC
CASRFGQSGTGGNEQFF
>TRBJ2-3|.|once|TRBV5-4|15
TGTGCCAGCAGCCCCCGTTCCGGGGACACAGATACGCAGTATTTT
CASSPRSGDTDTQYF